A selection of T cell receptor beta chains follows, all from one sample in a study of human T cells and chemical hapten exposure. Each CDR3 protein is one row after TCRdb ran MiXCR on the RACE reads. This sample carries tens of thousands of distinct CDR3 sequences, around 10% of them seen once, and the ten largest clones take around 2.1%. The material sequenced was whole blood, taken in connection with sensitization to the hapten diphenylcyclopropenone (DPC). The receptors were gathered from a man in his forties with alopecia areata. Some clones in this sample may be carry-over from other donors' samples. CDR3s include the opening cysteine and the closing phenylalanine or tryptophan. Each record gives: J gene, V gene, clone size, D gene, CDR3 DNA, CDR3 protein. A D gene is named only where the DNA matches it firmly. Clone size is not always given. Where it is, it says once, few, many or a class for expanded clones.

j_call: TRBJ2-5; v_call: TRBV4-1; clone_size: few; d_call: TRBD2; cdr3_nt: TGCGCCAGCACCTTTAGCGGGGGGCGGGACGAGACCCAGTACTTC; cdr3_aa: CASTFSGGRDETQYF
j_call: TRBJ2-3; v_call: TRBV20-1; clone_size: once; d_call: NA; cdr3_nt: TGCAGTGCCCATAAGGCGGGTAGTAGCACAGATACGCAGTATTTT; cdr3_aa: CSAHKAGSSTDTQYF
j_call: TRBJ1-2; v_call: TRBV6-5; clone_size: many; d_call: TRBD1; cdr3_nt: TGTGCCAGCAGGATATTACAGGGGTACTATGGCTACACCTTC; cdr3_aa: CASRILQGYYGYTF
j_call: TRBJ1-4; v_call: TRBV6-6; clone_size: many; d_call: TRBD1; cdr3_nt: TGTGCCAGCAGGTCCGGCGGACAGGGGTCTAATGAAAAACTGTTTTTT; cdr3_aa: CASRSGGQGSNEKLFF
j_call: TRBJ2-7; v_call: TRBV30; clone_size: NA; d_call: TRBD2; cdr3_nt: TGTGCCTGGAGTGCGGGGACTAGCGGGAACTACGAGCAGTACTTC; cdr3_aa: CAWSAGTSGNYEQYF
j_call: TRBJ2-5; v_call: TRBV28; clone_size: many; d_call: TRBD1; cdr3_nt: TGTGCCAGCAGGAAGACAGGGCGAGAGACCCAGTACTTC; cdr3_aa: CASRKTGRETQYF
j_call: TRBJ1-1; v_call: TRBV9; clone_size: NA; d_call: NA; cdr3_nt: TGTGCCAGCAGCGGGCGGGGCCCTGAAGCTTTCTTT; cdr3_aa: CASSGRGPEAFF
j_call: TRBJ2-5; v_call: TRBV4-3; clone_size: NA; d_call: NA; cdr3_nt: TGCGCCAGCAGCCAAGGCCCACCGGGAGCCGGGGAGACCCAGTACTTC; cdr3_aa: CASSQGPPGAGETQYF
j_call: TRBJ1-3; v_call: TRBV10-3; clone_size: few; d_call: NA; cdr3_nt: TGTGCCATCAGTGAAAGGGGTGAAAGAAACACCATATATTTT; cdr3_aa: CAISERGERNTIYF
j_call: TRBJ2-3; v_call: TRBV6-2/TRBV6-3; clone_size: NA; d_call: TRBD2; cdr3_nt: TGTGCCAGCAGTTCCGGACTAGCGGGAGGGCCAAACACAGATACGCAGTATTTT; cdr3_aa: CASSSGLAGGPNTDTQYF
j_call: TRBJ2-1; v_call: TRBV6-2/TRBV6-3; clone_size: once; d_call: NA; cdr3_nt: TGTGCCAGCAGTACCGGAGGTGAAGGGCAGTTCTTC; cdr3_aa: CASSTGGEGQFF
j_call: TRBJ2-4; v_call: TRBV15; clone_size: NA; d_call: NA; cdr3_nt: TGTGCCACCAGCAGGACGGGAGACGCAACCAAAAACATTCAGTACTTC; cdr3_aa: CATSRTGDATKNIQYF
j_call: TRBJ2-3; v_call: TRBV12-3/TRBV12-4; clone_size: once; d_call: NA; cdr3_nt: TGTGCCAGCAGTTTATGGGACCGCACAGATACGCAGTATTTT; cdr3_aa: CASSLWDRTDTQYF
j_call: TRBJ1-2; v_call: TRBV5-6; clone_size: NA; d_call: NA; cdr3_nt: TGTGCCAGCAGCCCGAGCGCGGGAGTTTACGGCTACACCTTC; cdr3_aa: CASSPSAGVYGYTF
j_call: TRBJ2-2; v_call: TRBV4-3; clone_size: NA; d_call: NA; cdr3_nt: TGCGCCAGCAGCCAAGATCTCTCCAGGGGGGGAACCGGGGAGCTGTTTTTT; cdr3_aa: CASSQDLSRGGTGELFF
j_call: TRBJ1-4; v_call: TRBV12-3/TRBV12-4; clone_size: NA; d_call: TRBD1; cdr3_nt: TGTGCCAGCAGCCTATGGCTGGGGGGGGACAGGTTAATTGAAAAACTGTTTTTT; cdr3_aa: CASSLWLGGDRLIEKLFF
j_call: TRBJ1-1; v_call: TRBV13; clone_size: few; d_call: NA; cdr3_nt: TGTGCCAGCAGCTTAGGCCGGCCCCCCCAGCGGAACACTGAAGCTTTCTTT; cdr3_aa: CASSLGRPPQRNTEAFF
j_call: TRBJ1-2; v_call: TRBV28; clone_size: many; d_call: TRBD1; cdr3_nt: TGTGCCAGCAGGATCCAAGGGGGCGCGGTTGGCTACACCTTC; cdr3_aa: CASRIQGGAVGYTF
j_call: TRBJ1-1; v_call: TRBV7-2; clone_size: few; d_call: NA; cdr3_nt: TGTGCCAGCAGCTTACGGAAGGGCGCAATGAACACTGAAGCTTTCTTT; cdr3_aa: CASSLRKGAMNTEAFF
j_call: TRBJ2-7; v_call: TRBV6-6; clone_size: few; d_call: TRBD2; cdr3_nt: TGTGCCAGCAGTGGCATCCCTAGCGGGAGCTCCTACGAGCAGTACTTC; cdr3_aa: CASSGIPSGSSYEQYF
j_call: TRBJ1-2; v_call: TRBV2; clone_size: NA; d_call: NA; cdr3_nt: TGTGCCAGCAGGGCGCCGACAGGACCGGTGTATGGCTACACCTTC; cdr3_aa: CASRAPTGPVYGYTF
j_call: TRBJ1-1; v_call: TRBV20-1; clone_size: many; d_call: TRBD1; cdr3_nt: TGCAGTGCCGCCGGACAGGGGATTGGGAACACTGAAGCTTTCTTT; cdr3_aa: CSAAGQGIGNTEAFF
j_call: TRBJ2-3; v_call: TRBV18; clone_size: few; d_call: TRBD2; cdr3_nt: TGTGCCAGCTCACCACTAGCGGGCTCTAGCACAGATACGCAGTATTTT; cdr3_aa: CASSPLAGSSTDTQYF
j_call: TRBJ2-7; v_call: TRBV6-2/TRBV6-3; clone_size: few; d_call: NA; cdr3_nt: TGTGCCAGCAACCCGGGACCGCACTACGAGCAGTACTTC; cdr3_aa: CASNPGPHYEQYF
j_call: TRBJ1-1; v_call: TRBV5-4; clone_size: few; d_call: NA; cdr3_nt: TGTGCCAGCGGAGGTAACACTGAAGCTTTCTTT; cdr3_aa: CASGGNTEAFF
j_call: TRBJ2-5; v_call: TRBV12-3/TRBV12-4; clone_size: few; d_call: TRBD2; cdr3_nt: TGTGCCAGCAGTCCTAGCGGGAGGGCCGGAGAGACCCAGTACTTC; cdr3_aa: CASSPSGRAGETQYF
j_call: TRBJ1-5; v_call: TRBV6-2/TRBV6-3; clone_size: few; d_call: NA; cdr3_nt: TGTGCCAGAAACCTTGATCACCACCGCAATCAGCCCCAGCATTTT; cdr3_aa: CARNLDHHRNQPQHF
j_call: TRBJ1-3; v_call: TRBV11-3; clone_size: NA; d_call: TRBD1; cdr3_nt: TGTGCCAGCAGCCAGACAGGGCCTGGAAACACCATATATTTT; cdr3_aa: CASSQTGPGNTIYF
j_call: TRBJ2-3; v_call: TRBV9; clone_size: few; d_call: TRBD2; cdr3_nt: TGTGCCAGCAGCGTAGGGAATCCGGGACTAGCGGGAGGGAGGGGCACAGATACGCAGTATTTT; cdr3_aa: CASSVGNPGLAGGRGTDTQYF
j_call: TRBJ2-3; v_call: TRBV11-2; clone_size: NA; d_call: TRBD2; cdr3_nt: TGTGCCAGCAGCCAGCGGGAGAGTGCAGATACGCAGTATTTT; cdr3_aa: CASSQRESADTQYF
j_call: TRBJ2-7; v_call: TRBV27; clone_size: many; d_call: TRBD1; cdr3_nt: TGTGCCAGCAGTTTCACCCCCGATCCGACAGGGGCCCACGAGCAGTACTTC; cdr3_aa: CASSFTPDPTGAHEQYF
j_call: TRBJ2-3; v_call: TRBV29-1; clone_size: few; d_call: NA; cdr3_nt: TGCAGCGTTGAAGGTGGGGGATCCACAGATACGCAGTATTTT; cdr3_aa: CSVEGGGSTDTQYF
j_call: TRBJ2-2; v_call: TRBV12-3/TRBV12-4; clone_size: few; d_call: TRBD1; cdr3_nt: TGTGCCAGCAACTCAGGGGGCCGGGGGCACACCGGGGAGCTGTTTTTT; cdr3_aa: CASNSGGRGHTGELFF
j_call: TRBJ2-3; v_call: TRBV7-9; clone_size: NA; d_call: NA; cdr3_nt: TGTGCCAGCAACGAACCCCCTTCAGATACGCAGTATTTT; cdr3_aa: CASNEPPSDTQYF
j_call: TRBJ2-7; v_call: TRBV5-1; clone_size: NA; d_call: TRBD1; cdr3_nt: TGCGCCAGCAGCTTGACAGGGGGGCGCGAGCAGTACTTC; cdr3_aa: CASSLTGGREQYF
j_call: TRBJ2-3; v_call: TRBV20-1; clone_size: few; d_call: TRBD2; cdr3_nt: TGCAGTGCTAGAGAGCGGGAGGGCCTACGAGATACGCAGTATTTT; cdr3_aa: CSAREREGLRDTQYF
j_call: TRBJ2-1; v_call: TRBV10-3; clone_size: NA; d_call: NA; cdr3_nt: TGTGCCATCAGTGAGTCGATGAATGAGCAGTTCTTC; cdr3_aa: CAISESMNEQFF
j_call: TRBJ2-3; v_call: TRBV25-1; clone_size: NA; d_call: NA; cdr3_nt: TGTGCCAGCAGTGAACCCCGCACAGATACGCAGTATTTT; cdr3_aa: CASSEPRTDTQYF
j_call: TRBJ1-5; v_call: TRBV9; clone_size: many; d_call: NA; cdr3_nt: TGTGCCAGCAGCGTAGAAGGGGGTCAGCCCCAGCATTTT; cdr3_aa: CASSVEGGQPQHF
j_call: TRBJ2-3; v_call: TRBV24-1; clone_size: few; d_call: TRBD2; cdr3_nt: TGTGCCACCAGTGACTGGACTAGCGGGACTACAGATACGCAGTATTTT; cdr3_aa: CATSDWTSGTTDTQYF
j_call: TRBJ2-3; v_call: TRBV6-5; clone_size: few; d_call: TRBD2; cdr3_nt: TGTGCCAGCAGTTACTCAAAGAGGGGTGGCGGGAGTGGTACAGATACGCAGTATTTT; cdr3_aa: CASSYSKRGGGSGTDTQYF
j_call: TRBJ2-2; v_call: TRBV14; clone_size: few; d_call: TRBD2; cdr3_nt: TGTGCCAGCAGCCAAGAATTGCCAGCGGGAGGGTCCGGGGAGCTGTTTTTT; cdr3_aa: CASSQELPAGGSGELFF
j_call: TRBJ2-1; v_call: TRBV29-1; clone_size: NA; d_call: NA; cdr3_nt: TGCAGCTCATACTCCGCTGAGCAGTTCTTC; cdr3_aa: CSSYSAEQFF
j_call: TRBJ2-6; v_call: TRBV20-1; clone_size: few; d_call: TRBD2; cdr3_nt: TGCAGTGCTAGAGTACTAGCGGGGCCGACTGGGGCCAACGTCCTGACTTTC; cdr3_aa: CSARVLAGPTGANVLTF
j_call: TRBJ2-7; v_call: TRBV20-1; clone_size: NA; d_call: NA; cdr3_nt: TGCAGTGCTAGGTACAGCTCCTACGAGCAGTACTTC; cdr3_aa: CSARYSSYEQYF
j_call: TRBJ2-1; v_call: TRBV7-2; clone_size: few; d_call: NA; cdr3_nt: TGTGCCAGCAGTATTAATAGCGTATCCTACAATGAGCAGTTCTTC; cdr3_aa: CASSINSVSYNEQFF
j_call: TRBJ1-6; v_call: TRBV15; clone_size: NA; d_call: NA; cdr3_nt: TGTGCCACCAGCAGAAGGGACAATTCACCCCTCCACTTT; cdr3_aa: CATSRRDNSPLHF
j_call: TRBJ2-3; v_call: TRBV5-6; clone_size: few; d_call: NA; cdr3_nt: TGTGCCAGCAGCGGGGACTCCGACATCACAGATACGCAGTATTTT; cdr3_aa: CASSGDSDITDTQYF
j_call: TRBJ1-5; v_call: TRBV6-6; clone_size: few; d_call: TRBD1; cdr3_nt: TGTGCCAGCCAGGGGGCGAATCAGCCCCAGCATTTT; cdr3_aa: CASQGANQPQHF
j_call: TRBJ2-3; v_call: TRBV12-3/TRBV12-4; clone_size: NA; d_call: TRBD2; cdr3_nt: TGTGCCAGCAGTTTCCTAGCGGGCACAGATACGCAGTATTTT; cdr3_aa: CASSFLAGTDTQYF
j_call: TRBJ2-3; v_call: TRBV20-1; clone_size: NA; d_call: NA; cdr3_nt: TGCAGTGTACAGCGCCCTTTATTCACAGATACGCAGTATTTT; cdr3_aa: CSVQRPLFTDTQYF
j_call: TRBJ2-2; v_call: TRBV20-1; clone_size: few; d_call: TRBD2; cdr3_nt: TGCAGTGCTAGGCCCGGACTAGGCTTATTGGGAAACACCGGGGAGCTGTTTTTT; cdr3_aa: CSARPGLGLLGNTGELFF